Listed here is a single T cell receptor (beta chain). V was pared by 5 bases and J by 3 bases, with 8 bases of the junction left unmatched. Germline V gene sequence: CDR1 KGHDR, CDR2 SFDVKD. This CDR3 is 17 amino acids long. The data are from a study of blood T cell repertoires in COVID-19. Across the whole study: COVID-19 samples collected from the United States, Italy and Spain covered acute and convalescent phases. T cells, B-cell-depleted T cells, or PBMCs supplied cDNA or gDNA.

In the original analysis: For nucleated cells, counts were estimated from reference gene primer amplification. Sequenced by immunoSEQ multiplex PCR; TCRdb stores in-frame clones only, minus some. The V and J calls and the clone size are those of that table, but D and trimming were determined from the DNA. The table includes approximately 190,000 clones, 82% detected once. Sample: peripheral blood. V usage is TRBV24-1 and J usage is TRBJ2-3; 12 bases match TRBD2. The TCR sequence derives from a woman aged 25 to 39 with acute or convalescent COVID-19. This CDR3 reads CATSAPGLAGLTDTQYF. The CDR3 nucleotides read TGTGCCACCAGTGCCCCGGGACTAGCGGGCTTAACAGATACGCAGTATTTT.